This TCR beta chain was recorded in a study of shared clonotypes between healthy human individuals. Study outcomes and limitations: Clonotype sharing among donors, it was expected, would be affected by sequencing depth.

Of note for this clone: What it binds is unknown. This sample also contains other DNA sequences that code for the same CDR3.

V was cut by 4 bases and J by 10 bases, with 17 bases left in between. The length of the CDR3 is 14 residues. Germline loops: CDR1 MNHEY, CDR2 SMNVEV (reference sequence). Each of the donors was a healthy adult who was HIV-negative and had not had a recent acute infection or vaccination. The table came from immunoSEQ multiplex PCR; TCRdb's copy has only in-frame clones and leaves some out. The sample includes some 500,000 clones, roughly 85% of them seen just once. This TCR came from a woman in her thirties or forties in good health. Some clones in this sample may be carry-over from other donors' samples. The chain has TRBV27 and TRBJ2-1, with D possibly matching TRBD1 (5 bases). Sequenced material: PBMCs. CDR3 amino acids: CASSSHRSQPEQFF. The CDR3 DNA reads TGTGCCAGCAGTTCCCACAGGAGCCAGCCGGAGCAGTTCTTC.